Listed here are 21 T cell receptor beta chains from one sample, sequenced in a study of blood T cell repertoires in COVID-19. TCRdb keeps only in-frame clones here, not all; method: immunoSEQ multiplex PCR. The repertoire holds roughly 250,000 clones, 86% seen once, with roughly 2% in the top ten. The specimen was PBMCs or T cells enriched from blood (not recorded which). These receptor sequences come from a woman between 50 and 59 years old who had recovered from COVID-19.

The J gene is TRBJ2-7, the V gene TRBV28, with TRBD1 as a possible D gene (6 bases). CDR1 is MDHEN, CDR2 SYDVKM, per germline. V lost 10 bases and J lost 3, with 16 bases in between. The length of the CDR3 is 13 residues. The CDR3: CATQGQVYYEQYF. CDR3 coding DNA: TGTGCCACCCAGGGGCAGGTCTACTACGAGCAGTACTTC.

The chain joins TRBV11-2 to TRBJ2-3; TRBD2 matches 13 bases. CDR1 is SGHAT, CDR2 FQNNGV, per germline. The CDR3 is made up of 16 amino acids. Trimming took 5 bases from V and 4 from J; bases not matched to a gene: 6. This chain's CDR3 is CASSPLAGGTPDTQYF. CDR3 bases: TGTGCCAGCAGCCCACTAGCGGGGGGGACTCCAGATACGCAGTATTTT.

The genes are TRBV19 and TRBJ1-5; 7 bases align to TRBD1. The J segment lost 4 bases and the V segment lost 6 bases, leaving 9 bases of the junction unmatched. The CDR3 totals 15 residues. Germline V gives CDR1 LNHDA, CDR2 SQIVND (reference sequence). The CDR3 loop reads CASRKGQPNNQPQHF. Written as DNA, the CDR3 is TGTGCCAGTAGGAAGGGACAGCCGAATAATCAGCCCCAGCATTTT.

This clone has just one count. J is TRBJ1-3 and V is TRBV7-2; TRBD1 agrees at 7 bases. V trimming: 5 bases; J trimming: 0 bases; junction bases outside the gene matches: 4. The CDR3 runs to 15 residues. Germline CDR1 reads SGHTA; CDR2 reads FQGNSA. CDR3 in DNA: TGTGCCAGCAGCGTAGGGACAGCCTCTGGAAACACCATATATTTT. Translated, it gives CASSVGTASGNTIYF.

The CDR3 reads CASSLVLAAVRSSYNEQFF. The CDR3 nucleotides read TGTGCCAGCAGCTTAGTTCTAGCGGCGGTTCGGAGCTCCTACAATGAGCAGTTCTTC. The chain is built from TRBV7-8 and TRBJ2-1, with 7 bases that match TRBD2. From germline, CDR1 is SGHVS and CDR2 FQNEAQ. CDR3 size: 19 residues. Trimming cost V 1 base and J 0 bases; bases outside gene matches: 12. Full variable domain (outside the CDR3, taken from reference TRBV7-8 and TRBJ2-1): GAGVSQSPRYKVAKRGQDVALRCDPISGHVSLFWYQQALGQGPEFLTYFQNEAQLDKSGLPSDRFFAERPEGSVSTLKIQRTQQEDSAVYLCASSLVLAAVRSSYNEQFFGPGTRLTVL.

In the case of this clone: Within the sample, other DNA sequences also encode this same CDR3. This chain uses TRBV28 with TRBJ1-2; perhaps TRBD1 as D (5 bases). The V end was cut by 4 bases, the J end by 4 bases, with 7 bases between. Germline V lookup: CDR1 MDHEN, CDR2 SYDVKM. The CDR3 runs 12 residues. CDR3 loop: CASSSRGYGYTF. CDR3 sequence (DNA): TGTGCCAGCAGTTCAAGGGGCTATGGCTACACCTTC.

The chain is built from TRBV18 and TRBJ1-3; D may be TRBD1 (5 bases). The CDR3 is 16 residues long. With 0 bases removed from V and 4 bases from J, the gap between germline ends came to 13 bases. The germline gives CDR1 KGHSH, CDR2 LQKENI. The CDR3 nucleotides are TGTGCCAGCTCACCACCACGGGGGATCGGGGGAAACACCATATATTTT. This codes for CASSPPRGIGGNTIYF. Full variable domain (missing parts from reference TRBV18 and TRBJ1-3): NAGVMQNPRHLVRRRGQEARLRCSPMKGHSHVYWYRQLPEEGLKFMVYLQKENIIDESGMPKERFSAEFPKEGPSILRIQQVVRGDSAAYFCASSPPRGIGGNTIYFGEGSWLTVV.

The chain carries TRBV7-8 and TRBJ2-7, with TRBD1 matching 7 bases. The junction had 3 bases not matched to a gene; V was cut back by 5 bases and J by 2 bases. Looked up from germline, CDR1 is SGHVS and CDR2 is FQNEAQ. The CDR3 extends over 13 amino acids. CDR3 DNA: TGTGCCAGCAGCACGGACAGGCCCTACGAGCAGTACTTC. It encodes CASSTDRPYEQYF.

This chain connects TRBV3-1 (or the pseudogene TRBV3-2) to TRBJ2-7; TRBD2 matches 10 bases. Germline-derived CDR1 and CDR2 are LGHDT and YNNKEL (reference sequence). V lost 4 bases and J lost 5; bases outside the gene matches: 5. The CDR3 has 14 amino acids. The CDR3 DNA is TGTGCCAGCAGCCGGACTAGCGGTGGACACGAGCAGTACTTC. Protein: CASSRTSGGHEQYF.

To note about this clone: Other nucleotide sequences from this sample produce the same CDR3. The chain is built from TRBV7-2 and TRBJ2-2; D might be TRBD1 (5 bases). The CDR3 loop spans 14 amino acids. Germline assignment: CDR1 SGHTA and CDR2 FQGNSA. V shed 6 bases and J shed 1 base, with 9 bases lying between them. This CDR3 reads CASSSGMNTGELFF. In DNA, the CDR3 is TGTGCCAGCAGTTCAGGGATGAACACCGGGGAGCTGTTTTTT.

V gene TRBV5-1 combines with J gene TRBJ2-5, with TRBD2 matching 7 bases. Germline CDR1 reads SGHRS; CDR2 reads YFSETQ. This CDR3 spans 15 amino acids. Trimming took 3 bases from V and 0 from J; bases not matched to a gene: 5. This chain's CDR3 is CASSYGTKYQETQYF. Here the CDR3 DNA reads TGCGCCAGCAGCTACGGGACTAAATACCAAGAGACCCAGTACTTC. Together with reference TRBV5-1 and TRBJ2-5, the CDR3 gives the full variable domain: KAGVTQTPRYLIKTRGQQVTLSCSPISGHRSVSWYQQTPGQGLQFLFEYFSETQRNKGNFPGRFSGRQFSNSRSEMNVSTLELGDSALYLCASSYGTKYQETQYFGPGTRLLVL.

The chain combines TRBV6-2 or TRBV6-3 with TRBJ2-7; TRBD1 agrees at 9 bases. The CDR3 has 15 residues. Per the germline V gene, CDR1 is MNHEY and CDR2 is SVGEGT. J gave up 2 bases and V 2 bases, and 4 bases lay outside the gene matches. CDR3 residues: CASSYGTGKAYEQYF. As DNA, the CDR3 is TGTGCCAGCAGTTACGGGACAGGGAAAGCCTACGAGCAGTACTTC.

The chain has TRBV5-5 and TRBJ1-5; D call uncertain. Germline V CDR1 and CDR2: SGHKS, YYEKEE (reference sequence). The V end lost 1 base, the J end lost 3 bases, and 11 bases lay between the germline ends. CDR3 length: 15 residues. The CDR3 loop is CASSLYEQPNQPQHF. The CDR3 DNA sequence: TGTGCCAGCAGCTTGTATGAACAGCCCAATCAGCCCCAGCATTTT.

The chain employs TRBV7-2 and TRBJ1-6; D might be TRBD1 (5 bases). V was trimmed by 0 bases and J by 14 bases, leaving 11 bases between them. The germline V gene encodes CDR1 SGHTA and CDR2 FQGNSA. This CDR3 is 13 amino acids long. CDR3 residues: CASSLAPGGTLHF. The CDR3 coding sequence is TGTGCCAGCAGCTTAGCCCCGGGGGGAACCCTCCACTTT.

The chain has TRBV11-3 and TRBJ2-7; tentatively, D is TRBD2 (7 bases). The CDR3 is 15 amino acids. Per germline, CDR1 SGHNT and CDR2 YENEEA. V lost 0 bases to trimming and J lost 0 bases, with 9 bases between them. CDR3 nucleotide sequence: TGTGCCAGCAGCTTAGACGGGGGGCTCTCCTACGAGCAGTACTTC. Translation: CASSLDGGLSYEQYF.

This clone was counted once. This chain links TRBV12-3 or TRBV12-4 with TRBJ2-7; tentatively, D is TRBD1 (5 bases). Trimming cost V 8 bases and J 4 bases, with 12 bases left between them. This CDR3 is 12 amino acids long. CDR3 region: CASGWGAYEQYF. The CDR3 region has the DNA TGTGCCAGCGGTTGGGGCGCTTACGAGCAGTACTTC.

The genes are TRBV9 and TRBJ2-1; 7 bases line up with TRBD1. The CDR3 extends over 16 amino acids. In germline, CDR1 is SGDLS, CDR2 YYNGEE. With V trimmed by 0 bases and J by 3 bases, 6 bases remained unmatched. For the CDR3, the DNA is TGTGCCAGCAGCGTAGGCGGCAGGGGGAACTACAATGAGCAGTTCTTC. It codes for CASSVGGRGNYNEQFF.

This clone appeared a single time. The V call is TRBV2, the J call TRBJ1-3; 9 bases map to TRBD1. J was trimmed by 4 bases and V by 10 bases; bases with no gene match: 5. Germline lookup yields CDR1 SNHLY and CDR2 FYNNEI. This CDR3 has 13 residues. The CDR3 nucleotides read TGTGCCAACCGACAGGGGGTCGGAAACACCATATATTTT. Amino acid sequence: CANRQGVGNTIYF.

This chain connects TRBV2 to TRBJ1-1; a weak D match, TRBD1 (6 bases). Germline V CDR1 and CDR2: SNHLY, FYNNEI. The V end lost 7 bases, the J end lost 0 bases, and 12 bases lay between the germline ends. The CDR3 runs to 14 residues. This CDR3 is CASTRGAMNTEAFF. The CDR3, as DNA: TGTGCCAGCACACGGGGGGCCATGAACACTGAAGCTTTCTTT.

The chain joins TRBV19 to TRBJ2-2; TRBD2 is a possible D gene (6 bases). CDR1 and CDR2 from the germline V gene are LNHDA and SQIVND (reference sequence). Trimming pared 7 bases from V and 4 bases from J, leaving 16 bases between. This CDR3 has 15 amino acids. In nucleotides, the CDR3 is TGTGCCAGTAACGGAGGGATGGTTATCACCGGGGAGCTGTTTTTT. Translation gives CASNGGMVITGELFF. Variable domain in full (rest from reference TRBV19 and TRBJ2-2): DGGITQSPKYLFRKEGQNVTLSCEQNLNHDAMYWYRQDPGQGLRLIYYSQIVNDFQKGDIAEGYSVSREKKESFPLTVTSAQKNPTAFYLCASNGGMVITGELFFGEGSRLTVL.

V gene TRBV3-1 (or the pseudogene TRBV3-2) combines with J gene TRBJ1-6, with D possibly being TRBD1 (6 bases). Deletions cut 3 bases from V and 7 bases from J, with 10 bases between. Per the germline V gene, CDR1 is LGHDT and CDR2 is YNNKEL (reference sequence). The CDR3 runs to 14 residues. In DNA form, the CDR3 reads TGTGCCAGCAGCCACTTAACAGGGAATTCACCCCTCCACTTT. Amino acid sequence: CASSHLTGNSPLHF.